This T cell receptor (beta chain) stems from a study of cytomegalovirus exposure and HLA in healthy donors. The germline CDR1 and CDR2 sequences are MNHEY and SMNVEV (reference sequence). Trimming at V came to 6 bases and at J to 3 bases, leaving 2 bases not matched to a gene. This CDR3 contains 13 residues. The table came from immunoSEQ multiplex PCR; TCRdb's copy has only in-frame clones and leaves some out. The repertoire holds some 150,000 clones, with roughly nine tenths as singletons. The donors were part of the validation cohort, which consisted of more than 90 subjects and was separate from the first cohort of under 850 subjects. This clone was recorded only once.

This TCR derives from a woman aged 18-29 years in good health and CMV-seropositive. The V gene is TRBV27, the J gene TRBJ2-5; 9 bases are shared with TRBD2. The sample consisted of PBMCs. CDR3 DNA sequence: TGTGCCAGCAGGATAGCGGGAGAAGAGACCCAGTACTTC. Translating gives CASRIAGEETQYF.